The source of this T cell receptor (beta chain) is a study of Ad26.COV2.S vaccination and SARS-CoV-2 variants listed by TCRdb under 2021. In the study overall: Donors in the vaccine arm were drawn from COV1001, a phase I-IIa trial of Ad26.COV2.S in healthy adults that was multicentre, randomized, double-blind and placebo-controlled. Participants in the trial were split at random into five groups of five each, receiving low-dose or high-dose Ad26.COV2.S once or twice, or else placebo on both occasions. Ad26.COV2.S was administered intramuscularly at a dose of 5x10^10 or 1x10^11 viral particles, either as one shot or as two shots given 56 days apart. Sequencing of the TCRbeta repertoire served to evaluate the specificity and breadth of SARS-CoV-2-reactive T cell receptors following Ad26.COV2.S vaccination. Investigators did not know the trial group allocation while performing experiments and assessing outcomes. A total of 32 samples were included in the TCR-sequenced set, comprising around 19 Ad26.COV2.S vaccine recipients, 5 placebo recipients and 8 SARS-CoV-2 convalescent individuals.

This specimen's treatment or condition label, per the study, means: around 19 received Ad26.COV2.S at low or high dose, single or two shots; about 5 received placebo; per-sample allocation not given. Repertoires of vaccine and placebo recipients were sequenced from samples taken on day 63 after the first injection. Between 29 July and 7 August 2020, Cohort 1b enrolled some 25 adults aged 18-55 years at one site in Boston, USA. Ad26.COV2.S was a replication-incompetent adenovirus type 26 vector that expressed a prefusion-stabilized SARS-CoV-2 spike protein derived from the original Wuhan strain. The immunoSEQ Assay was the method used to sequence TCRbeta CDR3 regions. After extraction, genomic DNA underwent amplification by bias-controlled multiplex PCR, followed by high-throughput sequencing. As for the authors' bioinformatics: To quantify the absolute abundance of each unique TCRbeta CDR3 region, sequences were collapsed and filtered. T cell fraction was estimated by normalizing TCRbeta template counts to usable DNA, with usable DNA measured through amplification of reference genes found in all nucleated cells. Repertoire TCRs were annotated as SARS-CoV-2-specific by exact matching of V gene, CDR3 amino acid sequence and J gene to a known reactive TCR set. The reference SARS-CoV-2 TCR set was obtained from MIRA and was filtered for enrichment in COVID-19-positive ImmuneCODE repertoires, whereby public or cross-reactive TCRs were removed. Drawing on the MIRA antigens, annotated TCRs were analysed further at the level of specific ORF or position within ORF. Breadth was defined as annotated unique rearrangements over total unique productive rearrangements; depth was the summed frequency of those rearrangements. Two-sided Wilcoxon rank-sum tests were applied when comparing TCR breadth between groups. TCRdb mirrors the immuneACCESS table, restricted to in-frame sequences. Some clones are absent from its copies; in checked studies, under half trace to an unresolved V gene, and the reason for the others is unknown. Clone size and V and J calls were adopted from that table, with D and trimming inferred from the DNA. The sample table records a few hundred thousand clones; around nine tenths of these occur just once. The top ten clonotypes cover approximately 3.6% of the sample.

V is clipped by 10 bases and J by 0 bases, and the sequence between their germline boundaries is 15 bases long. Measured from the cysteine to the phenylalanine, the CDR3 is 14 residues long. Just the 42-base CDR3 DNA is kept, in frame starting at base 1. In the germline V gene, CDR1 corresponds to ENHRY and CDR2 to SYGVKD. This clone was detected only once. The specificity of this receptor is unknown. Base qualities are missing; no much larger clone stands one base away. Broader findings and caveats from the paper: Comparable non-spike TCR breadth was observed between vaccine and placebo recipients, consistent with only spike being contained in the vaccine. After vaccination, spike-specific CD8+ and CD4+ T cell responses were reported to show substantial breadth. Compared with placebo recipients, Ad26.COV2.S recipients showed higher spike-specific TCR breadth (P = 0.0014). The study was not powered to compare responses between vaccine doses or regimens. It was noted by the authors that total T cell responses may have been underestimated by the TCR breadth and depth analyses.

The sequencing here drew on peripheral blood, taken in a trial of Ad26.COV2.S vaccine versus placebo. The V and J genes are TRBV10-3 and TRBJ1-2; confidence is insufficient to name the D gene. The receptor comes from a person aged 18-65 years who received the Ad26.COV2.S COVID-19 vaccine or a placebo. In nucleotide form, the sequence is TGTGCCACCCGAAGCTCCACCGCTAACTATGGCTACACCTTC. This yields the protein CATRSSTANYGYTF.